This record concerns one T cell receptor beta chain sequence. The target antigen is unknown. This entry is derived from a study of beta chain features in type 1 diabetes. Study results and limitations: TCRB CDR3s from Type 1 diabetes patients were moderately but significantly shorter in all four CD4+ subsets.

Germline V gives CDR1 GTSNPN, CDR2 SVGIG (reference sequence). The junction had 3 bases not matched to a gene; V was cut back by 3 bases and J by 4 bases. This CDR3 is built from 13 residues. Reverse transcribing all isolated RNA meant expressed TCRB transcripts were sequenced. Some clones are missing from TCRdb's copy, which holds only in-frame ones; the method was immunoSEQ multiplex PCR. This table has approximately 730,000 clones, 13% appearing once. Sequenced: naive CD4+ T cells from blood. This clonotype originated in a man between 18 and 29 years old with type 1 diabetes. This chain connects TRBV30 to TRBJ1-3; 7 bases align to TRBD1. The CDR3 protein is CAWREGGGNTIYF. CDR3 DNA sequence: TGTGCCTGGAGAGAAGGGGGCGGAAACACCATATATTTT.